These 5 T cell receptor beta chains originate from one sample sequenced in a study of T cell responses to AZD1222 COVID-19 vaccine. Assay used: immunoSEQ multiplex PCR; TCRdb lists only in-frame clones, some missing. The table lists fewer than 120,000 clones, 88% of them singletons, with 1.6% in the top ten. The sequences come from peripheral blood, collected on day 0 of AZD1222 vaccination. These receptors originate from an adult in good health.

The chain joins TRBV18 to TRBJ2-7, with 9 bases identical to TRBD1. Germline lookup yields CDR1 KGHSH and CDR2 LQKENI. The CDR3 sequence is 14 residues long. V was pared by 5 bases and J by 0 bases, with 2 bases of the junction left unmatched. The CDR3 region is CASSWGQGSYEQYF. DNA for the CDR3: TGTGCCAGCTCATGGGGACAGGGCTCCTACGAGCAGTACTTC.

On this clone itself: This same CDR3 is encoded by further DNA sequences in the sample. The chain joins TRBV11-3 to TRBJ1-1; a weak D match, TRBD1 (5 bases). Germline V CDR1 and CDR2: SGHNT, YENEEA. This CDR3 has 13 residues. With 6 bases removed from V and 4 bases from J, the gap between germline ends came to 12 bases. CDR3 sequence (DNA): TGTGCCAGCAGTAAGGGAGGGACCACTGAAGCTTTCTTT. This codes for CASSKGGTTEAFF.

This chain joins TRBV15 and TRBJ1-6, with 7 positions matching TRBD1. Germline V gene data show CDR1 as LNHNV and CDR2 as YYDKDF (reference sequence). CDR3 size: 15 residues. The ends lost 0 bases at V and 7 bases at J; junction bases unmatched: 3. CDR3 amino acids: CATSRETGSNSPLHF. The DNA of the CDR3 is TGTGCCACCAGCAGAGAGACAGGGAGCAATTCACCCCTCCACTTT.

Written as DNA, the CDR3 is TGCGCCAGCAGCTTGGCACAGGGCATGAACACTGAAGCTTTCTTT. It codes for CASSLAQGMNTEAFF. The chain uses TRBV5-1 and TRBJ1-1, with D possibly being TRBD1 (6 bases). V was shortened by 0 bases and J by 0 bases, with 9 bases between the two germline ends. Germline-derived CDR1 and CDR2 are SGHRS and YFSETQ. The CDR3 totals 15 residues.

The rearrangement links TRBV29-1 to TRBJ1-2; unclear D gene. Trimming took off 6 bases at V and 8 bases at J, with 13 bases between the two ends. Germline lookup yields CDR1 SQVTM and CDR2 ANQGSEA. The CDR3 is 11 amino acids. CDR3 amino acids: CSVTRDQGYTF. CDR3 nucleotide sequence: TGCAGCGTGACCCGGGATCAGGGCTACACCTTC.